These 7 T cell receptor beta chains came from one sample sequenced in a study of long-term antiretroviral therapy in people with HIV. Sequencing relied on immunoSEQ assay v3.0, run at survey level. Method: immunoSEQ multiplex PCR; TCRdb's copy keeps in-frame clones and lacks some. The table has under 30,000 clones, roughly 88% seen once; the top ten hold just under 8.5%. The specimen was unsorted PBMCs, collected 3 years after starting antiretroviral therapy. These receptors came from a man aged 40-50 years with HIV.

This clone showed up just a few times. The chain employs TRBV29-1 and TRBJ1-3, with D possibly being TRBD1 (5 bases). Looked up from germline, CDR1 is SQVTM and CDR2 is ANQGSEA. Trimming removed 6 bases from V and 1 base from J, with 16 bases in between. The CDR3 is 15 residues long. CDR3 sequence (DNA): TGCAGCGTGGTGGACGGGACCCAGTCTGGAAACACCATATATTTT. It encodes CSVVDGTQSGNTIYF.

J is TRBJ1-2 and V is TRBV6-6; D is undetermined. V dropped 0 bases and J dropped 7 bases, with 15 bases sitting between them. The CDR3 covers 15 residues. Germline CDR1 and CDR2: MNHNY and SVGAGI (reference sequence). In nucleotides, the CDR3 is TGTGCCAGCAGTTACTCAGAGGGCCGCCATGGTGGCTACACCTTC. This sequence encodes CASSYSEGRHGGYTF.

The V call is TRBV7-2, the J call TRBJ2-7, with TRBD2 identical over 16 bases. CDR1 SGHTA and CDR2 FQGNSA come from the germline V gene. This CDR3 comprises 16 residues. J was trimmed by 5 bases and V by 4 bases; bases with no gene match: 5. The DNA of the CDR3 is TGTGCCAGCAGCTCGGGACTAGCGGGGGGGTCCAACGAGCAGTACTTC. Residues: CASSSGLAGGSNEQYF.

The CDR3 loop is CAMSRGLGTDTQYF. The CDR3 DNA follows: TGTGCCATGTCACGGGGACTGGGCACAGATACGCAGTATTTT. V gene TRBV30 combines with J gene TRBJ2-3; D might be TRBD2 (6 bases). The V end was cut by 8 bases, the J end by 1 base, with 16 bases between. The V gene's germline CDR1 is GTSNPN and CDR2 SVGIG (reference sequence). This CDR3 is built from 14 residues.

This clone has just one count. The gene calls are TRBV5-1 and TRBJ2-1; 11 bases align to TRBD2. This CDR3 comprises 15 residues. Germline V gene data show CDR1 as SGHRS and CDR2 as YFSETQ. V lost 0 bases to trimming and J lost 7 bases; unmatched junction nucleotides: 3. In DNA form, the CDR3 reads TGCGCCAGCAGCTTGGTACTAGCGGGAGAGAATGAGCAGTTCTTC. Translation: CASSLVLAGENEQFF.

This clone was recorded once. This chain uses TRBV6-6 with TRBJ1-2; D may be TRBD1 (5 bases). The germline V and J ends were trimmed by 0 bases and 4 bases, with 12 bases remaining between them. The CDR3 covers 15 residues. Germline CDR1 is MNHNY and CDR2 is SVGAGI (reference sequence). Here the CDR3 DNA reads TGTGCCAGCAGTTACTCGGGGGGGTTCCTCTATGGCTACACCTTC. It encodes CASSYSGGFLYGYTF.

This clone came up once. The rearrangement uses TRBV18 and TRBJ1-1, with D maybe TRBD1 (5 bases). Germline lookup yields CDR1 KGHSH and CDR2 LQKENI. The CDR3 loop spans 15 amino acids. The V end lost 3 bases, the J end lost 1 base, and 12 bases lay between the germline ends. The CDR3 loop is CASSPRLRGNTEAFF. The DNA of the CDR3 is TGTGCCAGCTCACCTCGATTGAGGGGGAACACTGAAGCTTTCTTT.